Listed below are T cell receptor beta chains from one sample, sequenced in a study of blood T cells in healthy people across ages. TCRdb analysed the 5' RACE reads with MiXCR anew, one entry per CDR3 protein. The table lists 1.5 million to 2 million distinct CDR3 sequences, roughly 50% of them singletons. The sample was blood. The receptors derive from a woman in her 40s in good health. Each CDR3 is given with its conserved first and last residue. A D gene is named only where the DNA matches it firmly. Not every row has a clone size; where given, it reads once, few, many or a size class.

V,J,size,D,CDR3,DNA
TRBV20-1,TRBJ2-1,few,TRBD2,CSVTHPGGAGDEQFF,TGCAGTGTCACCCACCCTGGCGGGGCGGGGGATGAGCAGTTCTTC
TRBV7-2,TRBJ2-3,-,TRBD2,CASRYSITSGGATDTQYF,TGTGCCAGCAGATATAGCATCACTAGCGGGGGGGCAACAGATACGCAGTATTTT
TRBV20-1,TRBJ2-5,-,-,CSARYRTQYF,TGCAGTGCTAGATATCGGACCCAGTACTTC
TRBV5-6,TRBJ1-2,few,TRBD1,CASSEIQGAQYGYTF,TGTGCCAGCAGCGAGATTCAGGGGGCGCAGTATGGCTACACCTTC
TRBV4-3,TRBJ2-6,many,-,CASSPEIRGAGANVLTF,TGCGCCAGCAGCCCAGAGATTAGGGGTGCTGGGGCCAACGTCCTGACTTTC
TRBV6-5,TRBJ2-2,-,-,CASSPDRYTGELFF,TGTGCCAGCAGTCCGGACAGATACACCGGGGAGCTGTTTTTT
TRBV7-9,TRBJ2-5,few,-,CASSLNTPGETQYF,TGTGCCAGCAGCTTGAACACCCCAGGGGAGACCCAGTACTTC
TRBV5-1,TRBJ1-4,-,TRBD1,CASSLAPGAGGEKLFF,TGCGCCAGCAGCTTGGCCCCAGGGGCAGGGGGCGAAAAACTGTTTTTT
TRBV4-1,TRBJ2-7,-,TRBD1,CASSLGVTGTGDYEQYF,TGCGCCAGCAGCCTAGGGGTAACCGGGACAGGGGACTACGAGCAGTACTTC
TRBV15,TRBJ2-5,-,-,CATSRSQQETQYF,TGTGCCACCAGCAGGAGCCAGCAAGAGACCCAGTACTTC
TRBV15,TRBJ1-1,-,-,CATSNPLVAEAFF,TGTGCCACCAGCAATCCCCTGGTCGCTGAAGCTTTCTTT
TRBV20-1,TRBJ2-7,few,TRBD2,CSARGREGKYEQYF,TGCAGTGCTAGGGGCAGGGAGGGAAAATACGAGCAGTACTTC
TRBV6-5,TRBJ2-1,-,TRBD1,CASTLDRGLNEQFF,TGTGCCAGCACTTTAGACAGGGGGCTGAATGAGCAGTTCTTC
TRBV4-1,TRBJ2-7,few,-,CASSLGGLNTYEQYF,TGCGCCAGCAGCCTAGGGGGACTTAATACCTACGAGCAGTACTTC